This TCR beta chain was profiled in a study of shared clonotypes between healthy human individuals. Study outcomes and limitations: It was expected that sequencing depth would affect clonotype sharing among donors.

V shed 10 bases and J shed 1 base, with 10 bases lying between them. The CDR3 extends over 12 amino acids. The germline CDR1 and CDR2 sequences are SGHVS and FQNEAQ. Produced via immunoSEQ multiplex PCR; TCRdb's table is partial and in-frame only. The sample contains around 120,000 clones, about 70% of which appear only once. Of note for this clone: Its target is not known.

The source is a woman under 40 in good health. This chain connects TRBV7-8 to TRBJ2-5; D gene ambiguous. Sequenced: memory CD8+ T cells sorted from blood. Subset noted: CD45RO+ cells pooled with CCR7-negative TemRA cells. The CDR3 protein is CAITAGQETQYF. In DNA, the CDR3 is TGTGCCATAACGGCAGGCCAAGAGACCCAGTACTTC.